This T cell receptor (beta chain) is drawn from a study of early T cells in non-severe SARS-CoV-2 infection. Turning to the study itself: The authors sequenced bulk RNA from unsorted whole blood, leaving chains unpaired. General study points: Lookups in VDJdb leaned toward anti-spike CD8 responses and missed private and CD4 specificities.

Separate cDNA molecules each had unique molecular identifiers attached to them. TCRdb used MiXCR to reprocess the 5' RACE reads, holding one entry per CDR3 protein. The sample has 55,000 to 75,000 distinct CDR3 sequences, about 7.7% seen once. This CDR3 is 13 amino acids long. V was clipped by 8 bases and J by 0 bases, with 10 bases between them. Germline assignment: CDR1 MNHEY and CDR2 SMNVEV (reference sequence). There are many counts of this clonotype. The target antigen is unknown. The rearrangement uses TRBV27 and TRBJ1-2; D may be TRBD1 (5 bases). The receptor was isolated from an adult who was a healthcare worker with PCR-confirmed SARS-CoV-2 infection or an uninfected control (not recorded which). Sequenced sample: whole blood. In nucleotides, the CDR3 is TGTGCCAGCGGCACACAGGCTAACTATGGCTACACCTTC. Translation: CASGTQANYGYTF.